The clone carrying this T cell receptor (beta chain) appeared once. This sample was included in a study of blood T cells in healthy people across ages. The CDR3 has 16 residues. In germline, CDR1 is SNHLY, CDR2 FYNNEI. With 6 bases removed from V and 5 bases from J, the gap between germline ends came to 20 bases. The authors ran a second PCR of 7 to 11 cycles using a sample-barcoded 5' primer and a J-beta primer mix. Each CDR3 protein is one row after TCRdb ran MiXCR on the 5' RACE reads. The sample yields approximately 800,000 distinct CDR3 sequences, roughly 53% seen once. Specimen: blood. This TCR came from a man older than 75 in good health. The rearrangement uses TRBV2 and TRBJ1-5; tentatively, D is TRBD1 (5 bases). DNA for the CDR3: TGTGCCAGCAGGCCCCCCGGCGGGTTAGGGGATCAGCCCCAGCATTTT. Its protein product is CASRPPGGLGDQPQHF.